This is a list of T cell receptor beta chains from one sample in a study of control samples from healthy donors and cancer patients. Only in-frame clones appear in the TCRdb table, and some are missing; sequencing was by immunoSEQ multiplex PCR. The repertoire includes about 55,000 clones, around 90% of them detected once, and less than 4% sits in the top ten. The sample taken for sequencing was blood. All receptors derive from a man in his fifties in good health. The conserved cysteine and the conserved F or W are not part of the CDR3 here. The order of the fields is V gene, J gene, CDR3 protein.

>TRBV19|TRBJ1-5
ASTEEAGNQPQH
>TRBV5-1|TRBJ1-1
ASSLAAGGEGTEAF
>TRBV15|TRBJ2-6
ATSRDRDSGANVLT
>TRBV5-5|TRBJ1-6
ASSLEAGSVPLH
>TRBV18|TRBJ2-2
ASSPGLTGELF
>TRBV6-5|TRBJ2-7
ASSWERGTYEQY
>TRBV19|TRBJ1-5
ASSIGRDLRPQH
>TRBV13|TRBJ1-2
ASSLRGRFSTNYGYT
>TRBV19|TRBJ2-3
ASSLGGSVTDTQY
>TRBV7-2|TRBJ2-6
ASRSSRRSGANVLT
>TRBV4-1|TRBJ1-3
ASSQDAGDGNTIY
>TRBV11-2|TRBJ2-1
ASSSPGRQNEQF
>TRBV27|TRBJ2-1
ASGGSGTSGMAEQF
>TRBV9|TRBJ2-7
ASSTSGTGEQY
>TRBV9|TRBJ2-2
ASSVDFRTGGAGELF
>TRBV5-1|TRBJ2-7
ASSSGTLLTEQY
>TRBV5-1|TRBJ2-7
ASSLTPGEKQY
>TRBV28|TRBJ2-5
ASSPGQETQY
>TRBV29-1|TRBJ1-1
SVDIADRFEAF
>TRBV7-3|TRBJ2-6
ASSDAWGRSGANVLT
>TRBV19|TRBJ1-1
ASHGVKAF
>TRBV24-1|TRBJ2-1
ATSDSVVYEQF
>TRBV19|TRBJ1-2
AVFRDRPYGYT
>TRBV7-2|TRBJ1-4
ASSLDGLVDEKLF
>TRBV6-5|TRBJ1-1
ASRASGGGTEAF
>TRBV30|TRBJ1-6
ACRDRVLSPLH
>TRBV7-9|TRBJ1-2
ASRGQVYGYT
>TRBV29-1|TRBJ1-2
SVETGANYGYT
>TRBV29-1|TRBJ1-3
SVAAGGSNTIY
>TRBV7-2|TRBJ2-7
ASSRKGYEQY
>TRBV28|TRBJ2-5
ASSRGGVETQY